These 31 T cell receptor beta chains originate from one sample sequenced in a study of T cells in localized non-small cell lung cancer. The repertoire was sequenced with immunoSEQ multiplex PCR; TCRdb's copy has only in-frame clones and lacks some. The sample has some 64,000 clones, 81% seen once. The sequences come from PBMCs, collected before any cancer treatment. These receptors came from a man aged 40 to 75 with stage II lung adenocarcinoma.

The count of this clone is one. V gene TRBV5-1 combines with J gene TRBJ1-2, with D maybe TRBD1 (6 bases). The CDR3 sequence is 14 residues long. Germline CDR1 is SGHRS and CDR2 is YFSETQ. V was shortened by 3 bases and J by 4 bases, with 13 bases between the two germline ends. Written as DNA, the CDR3 is TGCGCCAGCAGCTGGGACATCACCAGCTATGGCTACACCTTC. Protein sequence: CASSWDITSYGYTF.

A remark on this clone: This CDR3 is also generated by other DNA sequences in the sample. The chain carries TRBV27 and TRBJ1-4; 7 positions match TRBD1. Germline V gene data show CDR1 as MNHEY and CDR2 as SMNVEV (reference sequence). This CDR3 is 14 amino acids long. V lost 3 bases and J lost 5; bases outside the gene matches: 3. The CDR3 DNA follows: TGTGCCAGCAGTTTTGGACAGGCAAATGAAAAACTGTTTTTT. It encodes CASSFGQANEKLFF.

The chain recombines TRBV18 with TRBJ2-2; D is unresolved. V lost 2 bases, J lost 3 bases, and 4 bases lay in between. The germline V gene encodes CDR1 KGHSH and CDR2 LQKENI. The CDR3 loop spans 13 amino acids. CDR3 region: CASSPIHTGELFF. CDR3 sequence (DNA): TGTGCCAGCTCACCAATACACACCGGGGAGCTGTTTTTT.

The chain uses TRBV14 and TRBJ2-7, with D unclear. Germline loops: CDR1 SGHDN, CDR2 FVKESK. The CDR3 spans 13 residues. Trimming took 4 bases from V and 7 from J, leaving 14 bases between them. For the CDR3, the DNA is TGTGCCAGCAGCCCCAGGCCAGGCGGAGAGCAGTACTTC. Amino acids: CASSPRPGGEQYF.

This clone was seen more than once but under ten times. The rearrangement joins TRBV5-6 to TRBJ1-2; D call uncertain. Trimming cost V 2 bases and J 5 bases, with 13 bases left between them. CDR1 is SGHDT and CDR2 is YYEEEE in the germline V gene. This CDR3 region has 14 residues. CDR3 bases: TGTGCCAGCAGCTTCGAAAGGGTCACTTATGGCTACACCTTC. It translates to CASSFERVTYGYTF. The full variable domain, its missing parts supplied by reference TRBV5-6 and TRBJ1-2, is DAGVTQSPTHLIKTRGQQVTLRCSPKSGHDTVSWYQQALGQGPQFIFQYYEEEERQRGNFPDRFSGHQFPNYSSELNVNALLLGDSALYLCASSFERVTYGYTFGSGTRLTVV.

The sample holds one count of this clone. The chain links TRBV5-4 to TRBJ2-7; D ambiguous. Germline V gene data show CDR1 as SGHNT and CDR2 as YYREEE (reference sequence). This CDR3 has 12 amino acids. Trimming took 1 base from V and 4 from J, leaving 6 bases between them. CDR3 residues: CASSLQYYEQYF. The CDR3 DNA sequence: TGTGCCAGCAGCTTGCAATATTACGAGCAGTACTTC.

V is TRBV12-5 and J is TRBJ1-5; no definite D call. Deletions cut 1 base from V and 6 bases from J, with 4 bases between. CDR3 size: 12 residues. The germline gives CDR1 LGHNT, CDR2 FRNRAP. DNA of the CDR3: TGTGCTAGTGGTTTGGGAGGTCAGCCCCAGCATTTT. Translated: CASGLGGQPQHF.

Here the CDR3 reads CANGGQDVADTQYF. The CDR3 region has the DNA TGTGCCAATGGAGGCCAGGATGTGGCAGATACGCAGTATTTT. V gene TRBV6-1 combines with J gene TRBJ2-3; tentative D call: TRBD2 (5 bases). V was trimmed by 10 bases and J by 4 bases, leaving 18 bases between them. CDR1 MNHNS and CDR2 SASEGT come from the germline V gene. The CDR3 totals 14 residues.

The CDR3: CASSEGGRNEQFF. DNA for the CDR3: TGTGCCAGCAGTGAAGGGGGGCGGAATGAGCAGTTCTTC. V is TRBV6-1 and J is TRBJ2-1, with D maybe TRBD1 (6 bases). Trimming left V 1 base short and J 7 bases short, with 8 bases between. CDR1 is MNHNS, CDR2 SASEGT, per germline. The CDR3 is made up of 13 amino acids.

The chain joins TRBV6-5 to TRBJ1-2; D is perhaps TRBD1 (6 bases). CDR1 MNHEY and CDR2 SVGAGI come from the germline V gene. Trimming stripped 5 bases from V and 2 bases from J, with 15 bases between. The CDR3 has 15 residues. The CDR3 loop reads CASSNLGQPNYGYTF. CDR3 nucleotides: TGTGCCAGCAGTAACCTGGGACAACCCAACTATGGCTACACCTTC.

This clone occurred a few times. The chain carries TRBV11-2 and TRBJ1-2, with TRBD1 as a possible D gene (6 bases). Germline-derived CDR1 and CDR2 are SGHAT and FQNNGV. The CDR3 loop spans 15 amino acids. Trimming stripped 1 base from V and 8 bases from J, with 17 bases between. This CDR3 reads CASSLGWAGEGGYTF. CDR3 nucleotides: TGTGCCAGCAGCTTAGGGTGGGCAGGGGAAGGAGGCTACACCTTC.

This sequence joins TRBV5-1 and TRBJ2-2; 8 bases are shared with TRBD2. V shed 5 bases, J shed 5 bases, and the junction held 5 bases outside the gene matches. Looked up from germline, CDR1 is SGHRS and CDR2 is YFSETQ. The CDR3 contains 14 residues. The CDR3 DNA follows: TGCGCCAGCAGAGCGGGAGTACAAACCGGGGAGCTGTTTTTT. It specifies CASRAGVQTGELFF.

The V call is TRBV9, the J call TRBJ2-3; 11 bases map to TRBD2. V gave up 4 bases and J gave up 3 bases; unmatched junction bases: 4. The CDR3 loop spans 15 amino acids. Germline CDR1 and CDR2: SGDLS and YYNGEE. This CDR3 is CASSSGLAATDTQYF. The CDR3, as DNA: TGTGCCAGCAGCTCGGGACTAGCGGCTACAGATACGCAGTATTTT.

This chain joins TRBV19 and TRBJ1-1, with TRBD1 matching over 7 bases. The germline V gene encodes CDR1 LNHDA and CDR2 SQIVND (reference sequence). J was trimmed by 4 bases and V by 5 bases; bases with no gene match: 4. The CDR3 length is 13 residues. CDR3 loop: CASSVSGGTEAFF. CDR3 nucleotide sequence: TGTGCCAGTAGTGTCTCAGGGGGCACTGAAGCTTTCTTT.

V gene TRBV9 combines with J gene TRBJ2-1; D is ambiguous. CDR3 size: 16 residues. Germline V gives CDR1 SGDLS, CDR2 YYNGEE. Trimming cost V 2 bases and J 0 bases, with 12 bases left between them. The CDR3, as DNA: TGTGCCAGCAGCGTTGGGTCGTTCGACTCCTACAATGAGCAGTTCTTC. It translates to CASSVGSFDSYNEQFF.

The rearrangement links TRBV11-2 to TRBJ1-3; 8 nucleotides match TRBD1. The V gene's germline CDR1 is SGHAT and CDR2 FQNNGV. V dropped 1 base and J dropped 7; count of bases not matched to a gene: 9. The CDR3 contains 16 residues. Here the CDR3 DNA reads TGTGCCAGCAGCTTAGGATCGTCAGGGGGCAGGAACACCATATATTTT. Protein: CASSLGSSGGRNTIYF.

This chain links TRBV5-6 with TRBJ2-3; no clear D gene. CDR1 SGHDT and CDR2 YYEEEE come from the germline V gene. Deletions cut 0 bases from V and 2 bases from J, with 13 bases between. There are 16 residues in the CDR3. CDR3 residues: CASSLGVSPNTDTQYF. Written as DNA, the CDR3 is TGTGCCAGCAGCTTGGGAGTCTCACCCAACACAGATACGCAGTATTTT.

V gene TRBV5-6 combines with J gene TRBJ2-1; D is uncertain. V was shortened by 4 bases and J by 3 bases, with 14 bases between the two germline ends. CDR3 length: 15 amino acids. From germline, CDR1 is SGHDT and CDR2 YYEEEE. In DNA form, the CDR3 reads TGTGCCAGCAGCCGACTGTCCCCCTACTACAATGAGCAGTTCTTC. It is translated as CASSRLSPYYNEQFF.

A note on this clone: One end of the junction is discordant with germline, which a read error may explain. The chain recombines TRBV28 with TRBJ1-2; a possible D gene is TRBD1 (6 bases). The CDR3 spans 14 residues. Germline-derived CDR1 and CDR2 are MDHEN and SYDVKM. Here the CDR3 DNA reads TGTGCCAGCAGTTTAGGACAGTCGGCCTATAGCTACACCTTC. Its protein is CASSLGQSAYSYTF.

The J gene is TRBJ2-7, the V gene TRBV5-1; tentatively, D is TRBD2 (5 bases). CDR1 and CDR2 (germline): SGHRS, YFSETQ. Deletions cut 4 bases from V and 3 bases from J, with 23 bases between. The CDR3 is made up of 17 amino acids. The CDR3 region is CASSRRAVPSKHYEQYF. As DNA, the CDR3 is TGCGCCAGCAGCCGCCGAGCCGTTCCTAGCAAACACTACGAGCAGTACTTC.

The chain recombines TRBV18 with TRBJ2-2; tentative D call: TRBD1 (6 bases). Germline-derived CDR1 and CDR2 are KGHSH and LQKENI. The CDR3 is 16 residues long. Trimming took off 5 bases at V and 1 base at J, with 14 bases between the two ends. CDR3 in DNA: TGTGCCAGCTCATCGCAGGGGCCCAGGAACACCGGGGAGCTGTTTTTT. It yields the protein CASSSQGPRNTGELFF. Based on the CDR3 plus reference TRBV18 and TRBJ2-2, the full variable domain is NAGVMQNPRHLVRRRGQEARLRCSPMKGHSHVYWYRQLPEEGLKFMVYLQKENIIDESGMPKERFSAEFPKEGPSILRIQQVVRGDSAAYFCASSSQGPRNTGELFFGEGSRLTVL.

The chain is built from TRBV9 and TRBJ2-5; unclear D gene. CDR3 length: 12 amino acids. V dropped 7 bases and J dropped 5 bases, with 12 bases sitting between them. Germline V gene sequence: CDR1 SGDLS, CDR2 YYNGEE. CDR3 sequence reads: CASGPGSETQYF. The DNA of the CDR3 is TGTGCCAGCGGCCCGGGCTCGGAGACCCAGTACTTC.

This sequence joins TRBV9 and TRBJ2-3, with D possibly TRBD2 on 6 matching bases. The germline gives CDR1 SGDLS, CDR2 YYNGEE. Trimming removed 0 bases from V and 5 bases from J, with 10 bases in between. The CDR3 consists of 14 residues. The CDR3 DNA follows: TGTGCCAGCAGCGTAGATCTAGCGCGAGATACGCAGTATTTT. It is translated as CASSVDLARDTQYF.

The chain links TRBV7-3 to TRBJ1-4; D is perhaps TRBD1 (5 bases). Trimming stripped 8 bases from V and 0 bases from J, with 13 bases between. The CDR3 extends over 15 amino acids. CDR1 SGHTA and CDR2 FQGTGA come from the germline V gene. The CDR3: CASGGREATNEKLFF. The DNA of the CDR3 is TGTGCCAGCGGCGGCAGGGAAGCAACTAATGAAAAACTGTTTTTT.

Ten or more counts support this clone. The gene calls are TRBV29-1 and TRBJ1-2, with TRBD1 as a possible D gene (5 bases). Germline V gene sequence: CDR1 SQVTM, CDR2 ANQGSEA. The CDR3 has 12 residues. V lost 5 bases and J lost 3, with 10 bases in between. In DNA, the CDR3 is TGCAGCGTTTCGGGGGTGGACTATGGCTACACCTTC. Protein product: CSVSGVDYGYTF.

The V call is TRBV5-4, the J call TRBJ2-3; D may be TRBD2 (5 bases). Germline V lookup: CDR1 SGHNT, CDR2 YYREEE (reference sequence). CDR3 length: 13 residues. Trimming took off 0 bases at V and 7 bases at J, with 9 bases between the two ends. CDR3 amino acids: CASSLGGENTQYF. The CDR3 nucleotides are TGTGCCAGCAGCTTGGGGGGAGAGAATACGCAGTATTTT. The full variable domain, completed using reference TRBV5-4 and TRBJ2-3, is ETGVTQSPTHLIKTRGQQVTLRCSSQSGHNTVSWYQQALGQGPQFIFQYYREEENGRGNFPPRFSGLQFPNYSSELNVNALELDDSALYLCASSLGGENTQYFGPGTRLTVL.

The chain is built from TRBV14 and TRBJ1-2; TRBD1 might be the D (5 bases). The CDR3 runs 13 residues. The V and J ends lost 1 base and 6 bases respectively, with 9 bases between them. From germline, CDR1 is SGHDN and CDR2 FVKESK. The CDR3 DNA is TGTGCCAGCAGCCAAGGAGGGGTTGATGGCTACACCTTC. Its translation: CASSQGGVDGYTF.

The chain carries TRBV5-8 and TRBJ2-5; 9 nucleotides align to TRBD1. Germline lookup yields CDR1 SGHTS and CDR2 YDEGEE. V lost 0 bases, J lost 2 bases, and 2 bases stayed unmatched. The CDR3 is 15 amino acids. DNA of the CDR3: TGTGCCAGCAGCTTGGGGGACAGGGATCAAGAGACCCAGTACTTC. The encoded protein is CASSLGDRDQETQYF.

The chain uses TRBV25-1 and TRBJ2-3; D uncertain. Germline CDR1 and CDR2: MGHDK and SYGVNS. Trimming took 4 bases from V and 6 from J, leaving 11 bases between them. The length of the CDR3 is 13 residues. The DNA of the CDR3 is TGTGCCAGCAGTGCTTCTGACCCGGATACGCAGTATTTT. This encodes CASSASDPDTQYF.

The chain has TRBV30 and TRBJ2-7, with D hard to call. The CDR3 consists of 13 residues. CDR1 GTSNPN and CDR2 SVGIG come from the germline V gene (reference sequence). V was pared by 7 bases and J by 7 bases, with 20 bases between. In DNA, the CDR3 is TGTGCCTTAATAGGCACCCCGTTGGGGGAGCAGTACTTC. This translates into CALIGTPLGEQYF.

The chain joins TRBV4-3 to TRBJ1-2, with D perhaps matching TRBD1 (6 bases). Trimming pared 1 base from V and 8 bases from J, leaving 14 bases between. Germline V lookup: CDR1 LGHNA, CDR2 YSLEER. The CDR3 spans 14 residues. DNA of the CDR3: TGCGCCAGCAGCCAAGTGACGGGGGCAGGAGGCTACACCTTC. Amino acids: CASSQVTGAGGYTF.